The 26 T cell receptor beta chains presented below share a single source sample, sequenced in a study of blood T cell repertoires in COVID-19. Profiled with immunoSEQ multiplex PCR; TCRdb holds only in-frame clones, not every one. The sample has 230,000 or so clones; 85% to 90% are singletons. Sample: peripheral blood. The receptors derive from a woman between 35 and 50 years old who had recovered from COVID-19.

This clone was counted a single time. The chain joins TRBV15 to TRBJ1-4; 8 bases are a match to TRBD1. Germline CDR1 LNHNV, CDR2 YYDKDF (reference sequence). CDR3 length equals 18 residues. V shed 4 bases and J 5 bases; nucleotides not matched to a gene: 15. CDR3 loop: CATSNPGQVLRENEKLFF. For the CDR3, the DNA is TGTGCCACCAGCAACCCGGGACAGGTTCTACGAGAAAATGAAAAACTGTTTTTT.

The rearrangement joins TRBV5-1 to TRBJ2-1; 13 bases are a match to TRBD2. Germline V gene lookup returns CDR1 SGHRS and CDR2 YFSETQ. This CDR3 is 17 amino acids long. J gave up 5 bases and V 1 base, and 6 bases lay outside the gene matches. The CDR3 loop reads CASSLKWGTSGDNEQFF. CDR3 DNA sequence: TGCGCCAGCAGCTTGAAGTGGGGGACTAGCGGGGACAATGAGCAGTTCTTC.

This rearrangement joins TRBV27 to TRBJ1-1; D is uncertain. The CDR3 is made up of 13 amino acids. The V gene's germline CDR1 is MNHEY and CDR2 SMNVEV (reference sequence). The CDR3 DNA follows: TGTGCTGCAAAACGTGACGGGTACACTGAAGCTTTCTTT. The encoded protein is CAAKRDGYTEAFF.

The J gene is TRBJ1-1, the V gene TRBV29-1, with 7 bases identical to TRBD1. The J segment lost 0 bases and the V segment lost 7 bases, leaving 5 bases of the junction unmatched. The length of the CDR3 is 13 residues. Germline CDR1 and CDR2: SQVTM and ANQGSEA. Here the CDR3 reads CSANRGMNTEAFF. The CDR3 DNA reads as TGCAGCGCTAACAGGGGTATGAACACTGAAGCTTTCTTT. Drawing the rest from reference TRBV29-1 and TRBJ1-1, the complete variable domain is SAVISQKPSRDICQRGTSLTIQCQVDSQVTMMFWYRQQPGQSLTLIATANQGSEATYESGFVIDKFPISRPNLTFSTLTVSNMSPEDSSIYLCSANRGMNTEAFFGQGTRLTVV.

This rearrangement joins TRBV7-2 to TRBJ2-3; TRBD1 matches 9 bases. Germline values: CDR1 SGHTA, CDR2 FQGNSA. V shed 3 bases, J shed 2 bases, and the junction held 3 bases outside the gene matches. CDR3 size: 15 residues. The CDR3 DNA sequence: TGTGCCAGCAGCTTCCGGACAGGGGCCACAGATACGCAGTATTTT. Protein: CASSFRTGATDTQYF.

This chain uses TRBV5-4 with TRBJ2-2; 7 positions match TRBD1. Germline CDR1 and CDR2: SGHNT and YYREEE (reference sequence). The CDR3 consists of 15 residues. V trimming: 0 bases; J trimming: 4 bases; junction bases outside the gene matches: 3. The CDR3 here is CASSLGTGGTGELFF. CDR3 nucleotide sequence: TGTGCCAGCAGCTTGGGGACAGGCGGCACCGGGGAGCTGTTTTTT.

The rearrangement joins TRBV9 to TRBJ2-3; unclear D gene. The CDR3 contains 12 residues. The V end lost 0 bases, the J end lost 5 bases, and 4 bases lay between the germline ends. CDR1 and CDR2 (germline): SGDLS, YYNGEE. The CDR3 sequence is CASSVALDTQYF. DNA for the CDR3: TGTGCCAGCAGCGTAGCTCTAGATACGCAGTATTTT.

The chain carries TRBV11-2 and TRBJ2-1, with 14 nucleotides matching TRBD2. The CDR3 totals 15 residues. The V gene's germline CDR1 is SGHAT and CDR2 FQNNGV. Trimming removed 4 bases from V and 9 bases from J; junction bases left unmatched: 5. The CDR3 nucleotides read TGTGCCAGCAGCTCGGGACTAGCGGGAGCGAGTGAGCAGTTCTTC. Protein product: CASSSGLAGASEQFF.

J is TRBJ2-5 and V is TRBV20-1, with 9 bases that match TRBD1. The CDR3 consists of 14 residues. CDR1 DFQATT and CDR2 SNEGSKA come from the germline V gene (reference sequence). V shed 3 bases and J 7 bases; nucleotides not matched to a gene: 9. CDR3: CSASKDRGVGTQYF. Here the CDR3 DNA reads TGCAGTGCTAGTAAGGACAGGGGAGTTGGGACCCAGTACTTC.

This chain uses TRBV2 with TRBJ2-4; 10 nucleotides agree with TRBD1. Trimming cost V 6 bases and J 5 bases; bases outside gene matches: 4. This CDR3 is 14 amino acids long. Germline V CDR1 and CDR2: SNHLY, FYNNEI. The CDR3 bases are TGTGCCAGCAGAGGGACAGGGGTAGAAAACATTCAGTACTTC. It encodes CASRGTGVENIQYF.

This chain uses TRBV7-9 with TRBJ1-1, with 7 bases fitting TRBD1. The CDR3 length is 15 residues. V lost 5 bases, J lost 2 bases, and 8 bases stayed unmatched. Germline CDR1 reads SEHNR; CDR2 reads FQNEAQ (reference sequence). CDR3 sequence (DNA): TGTGCCAGCAGCCCAATACAGGGGCCAAACACTGAAGCTTTCTTT. Protein product: CASSPIQGPNTEAFF.

The chain recombines TRBV2 with TRBJ2-1, with D uncertain. The V end was cut by 5 bases, the J end by 4 bases, with 3 bases between. The CDR3 runs to 11 residues. The germline V gene encodes CDR1 SNHLY and CDR2 FYNNEI. In DNA, the CDR3 is TGTGCCAGCAGTCTTTACAATGAGCAGTTCTTC. This encodes CASSLYNEQFF.

This rearrangement joins TRBV12-3 or TRBV12-4 to TRBJ1-4; the D gene is possibly TRBD1 (5 bases). This CDR3 region has 13 residues. Trimming stripped 8 bases from V and 4 bases from J, with 11 bases between. CDR3 sequence reads: CASLGQINEKLFF. CDR3 sequence (DNA): TGTGCCAGCCTGGGGCAGATTAATGAAAAACTGTTTTTT.

This chain connects TRBV5-4 to TRBJ1-1; 7 nucleotides match TRBD1. The CDR3 contains 13 residues. Losses at the gene ends were 3 bases for V and 4 bases for J; bases not matched to a gene: 3. The germline CDR1 and CDR2 sequences are SGHNT and YYREEE (reference sequence). The CDR3 sequence: CASSSTGSTEAFF. Here the CDR3 DNA reads TGTGCCAGCAGCTCGACAGGGAGCACTGAAGCTTTCTTT. Supplemented by reference TRBV5-4 and TRBJ1-1, the full variable domain reads ETGVTQSPTHLIKTRGQQVTLRCSSQSGHNTVSWYQQALGQGPQFIFQYYREEENGRGNFPPRFSGLQFPNYSSELNVNALELDDSALYLCASSSTGSTEAFFGQGTRLTVV.

The chain couples TRBV15 to TRBJ1-4, with no clear D. The length of the CDR3 is 12 residues. V was trimmed by 3 bases and J by 7 bases, leaving 6 bases between them. CDR1 LNHNV and CDR2 YYDKDF come from the germline V gene (reference sequence). The CDR3 DNA reads TGTGCCACCAGCAGGGAGGGTGAAAAACTGTTTTTT. Translation: CATSREGEKLFF.

V gene TRBV5-1 combines with J gene TRBJ2-5, with 7 nucleotides matching TRBD1. With 2 bases clipped from V and 1 base from J, the junction kept 2 bases outside the gene matches. The CDR3 extends over 14 amino acids. Germline V gene data show CDR1 as SGHRS and CDR2 as YFSETQ. CDR3: CASSFRDSQETQYF. The CDR3, as DNA: TGCGCCAGCAGCTTCAGGGACAGCCAAGAGACCCAGTACTTC.

The chain recombines TRBV19 with TRBJ1-5; TRBD1 is a possible D gene (5 bases). The germline gives CDR1 LNHDA, CDR2 SQIVND (reference sequence). The V and J ends lost 3 bases and 9 bases respectively, with 9 bases between them. The CDR3 loop spans 12 amino acids. This CDR3 is CASSILQGPQHF. Written as DNA, the CDR3 is TGTGCCAGTAGTATCCTCCAGGGGCCCCAGCATTTT.

The chain recombines TRBV7-8 with TRBJ1-5; D uncertain. V was clipped by 3 bases and J by 3 bases, with 9 bases between them. The germline gives CDR1 SGHVS, CDR2 FQNEAQ. The CDR3 covers 14 residues. CDR3 nucleotide sequence: TGTGCCAGCAGCTTCGATAGATACAATCAGCCCCAGCATTTT. Translation gives CASSFDRYNQPQHF.

The chain combines TRBV5-6 with TRBJ2-7, with D unresolved. The V gene lost 5 bases and the J gene lost 1 base, with 10 bases spanning the gap. This CDR3 has 13 residues. Looked up from germline, CDR1 is SGHDT and CDR2 is YYEEEE. CDR3: CASSSEVSYEQYV. The CDR3 DNA reads as TGTGCCAGCAGTTCAGAGGTTTCCTACGAGCAGTACGTC.

The genes are TRBV30 and TRBJ1-5; TRBD1 matches 8 bases. The ends lost 2 bases at V and 7 bases at J; junction bases unmatched: 10. Germline CDR1 and CDR2: GTSNPN and SVGIG (reference sequence). The CDR3 runs to 15 residues. CDR3 in DNA: TGTGCCTGGAGTAGGGGACAGGACGCTTTCCAGCCCCAGCATTTT. As protein: CAWSRGQDAFQPQHF.

V gene TRBV19 combines with J gene TRBJ1-2, with 9 bases fitting TRBD1. Per the germline V gene, CDR1 is LNHDA and CDR2 is SQIVND (reference sequence). J gave up 2 bases and V 7 bases, and 11 bases lay outside the gene matches. The CDR3 spans 16 residues. The CDR3 here is CASTPTGGHSNYGYTF. DNA of the CDR3: TGTGCCAGTACCCCGACAGGGGGTCACTCCAACTATGGCTACACCTTC.

The genes are TRBV19 and TRBJ2-1; a possible D gene is TRBD2 (6 bases). Deletions cut 6 bases from V and 0 bases from J, with 6 bases between. The CDR3 length is 13 residues. The germline V gene encodes CDR1 LNHDA and CDR2 SQIVND (reference sequence). The CDR3 protein is CASSGSSYNEQFF. CDR3 nucleotide sequence: TGTGCCAGTAGCGGGAGCTCCTACAATGAGCAGTTCTTC.

The DNA of the CDR3 is TGTGCCAGCAGCTTGCAGGGGGGTGAAAAACTGTTTTTT. It encodes CASSLQGGEKLFF. The J gene is TRBJ1-4, the V gene TRBV5-6, with TRBD1 matching 7 bases. This CDR3 comprises 13 residues. With 1 base clipped from V and 7 bases from J, the junction kept 1 base outside the gene matches. The germline CDR1 and CDR2 sequences are SGHDT and YYEEEE.

The V and J genes are TRBV12-3 or TRBV12-4 and TRBJ2-5, with D possibly being TRBD2 (5 bases). Trimming stripped 1 base from V and 9 bases from J, with 12 bases between. This CDR3 has 13 residues. The CDR3 DNA is TGTGCCAGCAGTTTAGGGAGTCCGGAGGCCCAGTACTTC. Translating it yields CASSLGSPEAQYF.

The gene calls are TRBV4-1 and TRBJ1-2; D is undetermined. With 0 bases removed from V and 2 bases from J, the gap between germline ends came to 7 bases. Germline loops: CDR1 MGHRA, CDR2 YSYEKL. CDR3 length: 14 amino acids. CDR3 sequence reads: CASSQEGGNYGYTF. The DNA for the CDR3 is TGCGCCAGCAGCCAAGAAGGAGGGAACTATGGCTACACCTTC.

The chain is built from TRBV12-3 or TRBV12-4 and TRBJ1-2, with TRBD1 matching 10 bases. Trimming removed 6 bases from V and 7 bases from J; junction bases left unmatched: 5. The CDR3 is 13 residues long. CDR3 DNA: TGTGCCAGCAGAACGACAGGGGGCTCTGGCTACACCTTC. It is translated as CASRTTGGSGYTF.